The 20 T cell receptor beta chains in this list originate from one sample, sequenced in a study of T cells in Graves' hyperthyroidism and ophthalmopathy. It was RNA transcripts that yielded the amplified TCR beta CDR3 regions. Carried out on the TCR CDR3, a first-round RT-PCR used the HTBI primer set. TCRdb fed the multiplex PCR reads into MiXCR, producing one record per CDR3 protein. The sample has about 290,000 distinct CDR3 sequences; 13% are singletons. Sequencing was done on a sample of blood. The receptors were sampled from a woman aged 30 to 39 with Graves' hyperthyroidism that later progressed to Graves' ophthalmopathy.

The chain uses TRBV24-1 and TRBJ2-1, with 7 positions matching TRBD2. Germline CDR1 KGHDR, CDR2 SFDVKD. Unmatched junction bases numbered 4, after V lost 7 bases and J lost 5 bases. The CDR3 consists of 13 residues. The CDR3 protein is CATRSGTNNEQFF. As DNA, the CDR3 is TGTGCCACCAGGAGCGGGACTAACAATGAGCAGTTCTTC.

This chain joins TRBV27 and TRBJ2-2; TRBD2 might be the D (6 bases). V was trimmed by 0 bases and J by 4 bases, leaving 15 bases between them. Germline CDR1 MNHEY, CDR2 SMNVEV (reference sequence). There are 17 residues in the CDR3. The CDR3: CASSLSWRRAATGELFF. CDR3 in DNA: TGTGCCAGCAGTTTATCGTGGAGGAGGGCCGCCACCGGGGAGCTGTTTTTT.

This clonotype was observed many times. The chain combines TRBV19 with TRBJ1-2, with 12 bases identical to TRBD1. The germline V gene encodes CDR1 LNHDA and CDR2 SQIVND (reference sequence). J gave up 6 bases and V 9 bases, and 8 bases lay outside the gene matches. CDR3 length: 14 residues. DNA for the CDR3: TGTGCCAGCCTCCCGGGACAGGGGGCGCATGGCTACACCTTC. Translation: CASLPGQGAHGYTF. The variable domain in full, completed from reference TRBV19 and TRBJ1-2, reads DGGITQSPKYLFRKEGQNVTLSCEQNLNHDAMYWYRQDPGQGLRLIYYSQIVNDFQKGDIAEGYSVSREKKESFPLTVTSAQKNPTAFYLCASLPGQGAHGYTFGSGTRLTVV.

This clonotype has only a few counts. This may be a read error: a much more frequent sequence differs by one nucleotide. V gene TRBV2 combines with J gene TRBJ2-2; D may be TRBD2 (5 bases). The germline CDR1 and CDR2 sequences are SNHLY and FYNNEI. CDR3 length equals 12 residues. The CDR3 DNA sequence: TGTGCCAGCAGTACAGTATCCGGGGAGCTGCTTTTT. This encodes CASSTVSGELLF.

This clonotype was recorded a few times. A much more abundant neighbour one base away suggests this may be a read error. The genes are TRBV7-9 and TRBJ2-3; D gene uncertain. This CDR3 is built from 15 residues. Trimming left V 2 bases short and J 0 bases short, with 9 bases between. The germline V gene encodes CDR1 SEHNR and CDR2 FQNEAQ (reference sequence). DNA for the CDR3: TGTGCCAGCAGCTTAATAGTGACTAGCACAGATACGCAGTATTTT. Translating it yields CASSLIVTSTDTQYF.

This clonotype was observed at least ten times. The chain joins TRBV12-3 or TRBV12-4 to TRBJ1-4; possibly TRBD1 for D (5 bases). Deletions cut 6 bases from V and 2 bases from J, with 10 bases between. This CDR3 region has 14 residues. CDR3 DNA sequence: TGTGCCAGCAGAATGGGGGTCACTAATGAAAAACTGTTTTTT. Residues: CASRMGVTNEKLFF.

This clonotype was picked up many times. The junction shows a germline mismatch at one end, possibly a read error. The rearrangement joins TRBV28 to TRBJ2-5, with TRBD1 matching 8 bases. Germline V gene data show CDR1 as MDHEN and CDR2 as SYDVKM. The CDR3 totals 15 residues. The DNA for the CDR3 is TGTGCCAGCAGCTTATCCGGACAGGGACAAGAGACCCAGTACTTC. This encodes CASSLSGQGQETQYF.

This clonotype was seen repeatedly, ten times or more. This CDR3 is CASSVRDSRGYEQYF. The CDR3 DNA sequence: TGTGCCAGCAGCGTCAGGGACAGTAGAGGCTACGAGCAGTACTTC. This chain connects TRBV9 to TRBJ2-7; TRBD1 aligns across 7 bases. The CDR3 is 15 residues long. Losses at the gene ends were 2 bases for V and 3 bases for J; bases not matched to a gene: 8. The germline CDR1 and CDR2 sequences are SGDLS and YYNGEE. Full variable domain (outside the CDR3, taken from reference TRBV9 and TRBJ2-7): DSGVTQTPKHLITATGQRVTLRCSPRSGDLSVYWYQQSLDQGLQFLIQYYNGEERAKGNILERFSAQQFPDLHSELNLSSLELGDSALYFCASSVRDSRGYEQYFGPGTRLTVT.

This clonotype was observed at least ten times. The gene calls are TRBV6-1 and TRBJ1-2; TRBD1 agrees at 7 bases. The junction had 10 bases not matched to a gene; V was cut back by 7 bases and J by 2 bases. The CDR3 has 15 residues. Germline values: CDR1 MNHNS, CDR2 SASEGT. CDR3 protein: CASTREGQINYGYTF. The CDR3 DNA reads TGTGCCAGCACCCGGGAGGGACAGATCAACTATGGCTACACCTTC.

This clonotype was seen at least ten times. The chain has TRBV7-2 and TRBJ2-4; tentatively, D is TRBD2 (5 bases). The germline CDR1 and CDR2 sequences are SGHTA and FQGNSA. This CDR3 contains 15 residues. V was shortened by 5 bases and J by 10 bases, with 21 bases between the two germline ends. The CDR3 DNA follows: TGTGCCAGCAGCGACTTAGCGTCTGACGTGGGGATTCAGTACTTC. Translated: CASSDLASDVGIQYF.

At least ten counts were recorded for this clonotype. The gene calls are TRBV7-8 and TRBJ2-5, with 11 positions matching TRBD1. Germline assignment: CDR1 SGHVS and CDR2 FQNEAQ. After removal of 5 bases from V and 5 bases from J, the junction contained 10 bases not matched to a gene. The CDR3 length is 16 residues. This CDR3 reads CASSKRTGGDSETQYF. The CDR3 region has the DNA TGTGCCAGCAGCAAGCGGACAGGGGGCGATTCGGAGACCCAGTACTTC.

CDR3 DNA sequence: TGTGCCAGCAGTGAGGGACTAGCGGCTGGGGAGACCCAGTACTTC. This sequence encodes CASSEGLAAGETQYF. This rearrangement joins TRBV2 to TRBJ2-5, with TRBD2 identical over 11 bases. The germline V gene has CDR1 SNHLY and CDR2 FYNNEI. V shed 3 bases and J 5 bases; nucleotides not matched to a gene: 5. The CDR3 totals 15 residues.

There are many counts of this clonotype. The gene calls are TRBV7-8 and TRBJ2-1, with D possibly being TRBD2 (5 bases). Between the trimmed V and J ends, which lost 5 bases and 0 bases, there was a span of 14 bases. The CDR3 consists of 16 residues. The germline V gene has CDR1 SGHVS and CDR2 FQNEAQ. CDR3 protein: CASSPTLRDSYNEQFF. The DNA for the CDR3 is TGTGCCAGCAGCCCAACTTTACGGGACTCCTACAATGAGCAGTTCTTC.

This clonotype was picked up many times. This chain joins TRBV4-1 and TRBJ2-5; D gene unclear. The CDR3 sequence is 12 residues long. Looked up from germline, CDR1 is MGHRA and CDR2 is YSYEKL. V gave up 1 base and J gave up 4 bases, with 4 bases separating them. The CDR3 region has the DNA TGCGCCAGCAGCCAAGTTCGAGAGACCCAGTACTTC. Amino acid sequence: CASSQVRETQYF.

CDR3 nucleotides: TGTGCCAGCAGGCCAGTGGGGGCAGACCAAGAGACCCAGTACTTC. This codes for CASRPVGADQETQYF. This chain links TRBV28 with TRBJ2-5, with D possibly matching TRBD1 (6 bases). CDR1 and CDR2 from the germline V gene are MDHEN and SYDVKM. The CDR3 is 15 amino acids. The V gene lost 6 bases and the J gene lost 0 bases, with 14 bases spanning the gap.

This chain uses TRBV4-1 with TRBJ2-4; 9 nucleotides match TRBD1. This CDR3 has 18 amino acids. Germline V lookup: CDR1 MGHRA, CDR2 YSYEKL. V gave up 1 base and J gave up 2 bases; unmatched junction bases: 9. CDR3 nucleotide sequence: TGCGCCAGCAGCCAAGGACGACAGGGGGTACAGTCCAAAAACATTCAGTACTTC. Amino acids: CASSQGRQGVQSKNIQYF.

At least ten counts were recorded for this clonotype. V and J are TRBV20-1 and TRBJ2-7, with D perhaps TRBD2 (6 bases). Germline values: CDR1 DFQATT, CDR2 SNEGSKA (reference sequence). V was trimmed by 3 bases and J by 2 bases, leaving 14 bases between them. The CDR3 is 14 residues long. CDR3 sequence: CSARVPAGTYEQYF. The DNA of the CDR3 is TGCAGTGCTAGGGTCCCGGCGGGAACCTACGAGCAGTACTTC.

This clonotype has ten or more counts. V gene TRBV7-2 combines with J gene TRBJ2-5, with 10 bases aligning to TRBD2. The germline V gene has CDR1 SGHTA and CDR2 FQGNSA. After removal of 1 base from V and 5 bases from J, the junction contained 13 bases not matched to a gene. There are 18 residues in the CDR3. CDR3 coding DNA: TGTGCCAGCAGCTTAGATCAGGGTAGCGGGAGGTGGGGGGAGACCCAGTACTTC. Amino acid sequence: CASSLDQGSGRWGETQYF.

This clonotype was seen many times. This chain joins TRBV12-3 or TRBV12-4 and TRBJ2-2; 7 nucleotides match TRBD1. Unmatched junction bases numbered 2, after V lost 3 bases and J lost 4 bases. The CDR3 length is 14 residues. The CDR3 loop is CASSLRTGTGELFF. CDR3 DNA sequence: TGTGCCAGCAGTTTGAGGACAGGCACCGGGGAGCTGTTTTTT.

Many counts were recorded for this clonotype. This sequence joins TRBV3-1 and TRBJ2-7; possible D gene TRBD2, 6 bases. Deletions cut 0 bases from V and 9 bases from J, with 12 bases between. The CDR3 loop spans 13 amino acids. CDR1 is LGHDT and CDR2 is YNNKEL in the germline V gene (reference sequence). The DNA of the CDR3 is TGTGCCAGCAGCCAAGAGAAGGCCGGGGGGCAGTACTTC. Protein: CASSQEKAGGQYF.